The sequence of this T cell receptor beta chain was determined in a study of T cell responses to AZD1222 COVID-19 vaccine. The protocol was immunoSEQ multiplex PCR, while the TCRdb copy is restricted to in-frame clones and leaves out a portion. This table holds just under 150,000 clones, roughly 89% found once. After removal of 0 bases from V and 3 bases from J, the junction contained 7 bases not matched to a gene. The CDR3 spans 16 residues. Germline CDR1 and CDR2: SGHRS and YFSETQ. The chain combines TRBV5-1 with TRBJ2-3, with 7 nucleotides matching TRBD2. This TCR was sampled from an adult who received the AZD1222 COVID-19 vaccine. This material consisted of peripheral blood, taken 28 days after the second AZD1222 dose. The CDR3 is CASSLVAGAGTDTQYF. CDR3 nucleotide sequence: TGCGCCAGCAGCTTGGTTGCGGGAGCGGGGACAGATACGCAGTATTTT. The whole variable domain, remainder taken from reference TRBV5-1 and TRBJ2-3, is KAGVTQTPRYLIKTRGQQVTLSCSPISGHRSVSWYQQTPGQGLQFLFEYFSETQRNKGNFPGRFSGRQFSNSRSEMNVSTLELGDSALYLCASSLVAGAGTDTQYFGPGTRLTVL.